This TCR beta chain originates from a study of blood T cells in healthy people across ages. Germline CDR1 is DFQATT and CDR2 is SNEGSKA (reference sequence). The CDR3 contains 14 residues. With a J-beta primer mix and a sample-barcoded 5' primer, a second PCR ran about 7 to 11 cycles. Every cDNA was tagged by a template-switch adaptor with 12 random nucleotides. TCRdb re-derived calls from the 5' RACE reads in MiXCR, one entry per CDR3 protein. There are hundreds of thousands of distinct CDR3 sequences in the sample; roughly 20% occur only once, and roughly 3.7% lies in the top ten. This clonotype was recorded a few times. Its antigen is not identified. The study, taken as a whole, reports: It was the long-lived donors that had more naive CD4+ cells and higher diversity than aged donors.

The material sequenced was blood. The TCR sequence derives from a man aged 65 to 79 in good health. The chain joins TRBV20-1 to TRBJ2-5, with a possible D match to TRBD2 (6 bases). The last part of the DNA fits TRBJ2-1 better; the J call may be wrong. CDR3 sequence (DNA): TGCAGTGTCGCGACCGGGACTCCACTAAATGAGCAGTTCTTC. Residues: CSVATGTPLNEQFF.